This TCR beta chain originates from a study of identical twins. At least ten counts were recorded for this clonotype. Its antigen is currently unknown. Healthy Caucasians provided all donations. Study-wide findings and caveats: Out-of-frame TCR alpha sharing in monozygotic twins exceeded recombination model predictions. Beta out-of-frame sequences displayed a weaker excess of sharing between twins.

Template switching (which added a universal primer site) was used, and cDNA carried unique molecular identifiers. MiXCR, run by TCRdb on the 5' RACE reads, gives a single entry per CDR3 protein. The repertoire includes 240,000 or so distinct CDR3 sequences, approximately 7% of them detected once, and roughly 3.7% sits in the top ten. The same data also contributed to another study, on yellow fever vaccine responses in identical twins.

This TCR derives from a woman under 30 in good health. Sequences were obtained from memory (CD45RO+) T cells sorted from blood.

CDR3 protein: CASSQAVTVSLHNEQFF. As DNA, the CDR3 is TGCGCCAGCAGCCAAGCGGTAACAGTCTCCTTGCACAATGAGCAGTTCTTC. The chain recombines TRBV4-1 with TRBJ2-1, with D unresolved. The length of the CDR3 is 17 residues. Germline CDR1 is MGHRA and CDR2 is YSYEKL. V was trimmed by 1 base and J by 5 bases, leaving 18 bases between them.